Sequencing of this TCR beta chain was carried out in a study of CD8 T cells in ankylosing spondylitis. By quantitative 5'-RACE with molecular barcodes, the TCR beta libraries were made. TCRdb re-analysed the 5' RACE reads in MiXCR, keeping a single row per CDR3 protein. Of approximately 200,000 distinct CDR3 sequences detected, around 13% appear once; the ten largest clones hold 16%. The CDR3 extends over 12 amino acids. Trimming cost V 1 base and J 10 bases, with 11 bases left between them. From germline, CDR1 is SGHAT and CDR2 FQNNGV. This clonotype was recorded a few times. The antigen remains unidentified. The study's findings and limits: Peripheral blood samples showed relatively rare disease-linked clones, and these clones were CD8+. Significant enrichment of disease-linked clones was reportedly seen in matched ankylosing spondylitis synovial fluid.

The clonotype comes from a male donor with ankylosing spondylitis or in good health (not recorded which). This rearrangement joins TRBV11-2 to TRBJ2-7; the D is unclear. Sequences were obtained from blood, either unsorted or a sorted T cell fraction (not recorded which). The CDR3 sequence is CASSLGPGPQYF. The CDR3 DNA reads TGTGCCAGCAGCTTAGGACCGGGCCCCCAGTACTTC.